This T cell receptor (beta chain) was sequenced in a study of blood T cells in healthy people across ages. Alongside a J-beta primer mix, a sample-barcoded 5' primer served in a second PCR lasting about 7 to 12 cycles. Each of the cDNA molecules was tagged by a template-switch adaptor with 12 random nucleotides. MiXCR was run by TCRdb on the 5' RACE reads, yielding one entry per CDR3 protein. This table holds 1.5 million to 2 million distinct CDR3 sequences, less than 50% found once. This clonotype was observed a single time. V was pared by 2 bases and J by 11 bases, with 10 bases between. Germline V gene sequence: CDR1 MNHNS, CDR2 SASEGT. The CDR3 totals 12 residues. Healthy Caucasian individuals from Russia aged 6 to 90 were enrolled as donors.

Sequenced material: blood. This TCR was sampled from a woman in her thirties or forties in good health. The chain links TRBV6-1 to TRBJ1-5; D might be TRBD1 (6 bases). The CDR3 region has the DNA TGTGCCAGCAGTGAACAGGGGTGGGCCCAGCATTTT. The encoded protein is CASSEQGWAQHF.